These 7 T cell receptor beta chains were all obtained from the same sample, sequenced in a study of human T cells and chemical hapten exposure. Each CDR3 protein is one row after TCRdb ran MiXCR on the RACE reads. The sample records some 300,000 distinct CDR3 sequences, over 5% being singletons. Time point given: pre-sensitization, week 0. The treatment is: therapeutic diphenylcyclopropenone sensitization with weekly scalp DPC. This specimen was whole blood, taken in connection with sensitization to the hapten diphenylcyclopropenone (DPC). These receptor sequences come from a woman between 18 and 29 years old with alopecia areata. Some clones in this sample may be carry-over from other donors' samples.

V and J are TRBV10-3 and TRBJ2-7; D is perhaps TRBD1 (6 bases). The CDR3 has 14 amino acids. V was shortened by 6 bases and J by 0 bases, with 12 bases between the two germline ends. CDR1 is ENHRY, CDR2 SYGVKD, per germline. The CDR3 loop reads CAIRENRDSYEQYF. The CDR3, as DNA: TGTGCCATCAGGGAGAACAGGGACTCCTACGAGCAGTACTTC.

This clonotype was recorded many times. This chain connects TRBV2 to TRBJ1-2; D may be TRBD1 (5 bases). Trimming removed 3 bases from V and 4 bases from J, with 6 bases in between. Germline V lookup: CDR1 SNHLY, CDR2 FYNNEI. The CDR3 consists of 12 residues. The CDR3 here is CASSETAYGYTF. The CDR3 bases are TGTGCCAGCAGTGAGACAGCCTATGGCTACACCTTC.

This clonotype has a handful of counts. CDR3 in DNA: TGTGCCAGCACCCAGGGCTGGGAGCAGTACTTC. Protein product: CASTQGWEQYF. The rearrangement uses TRBV6-5 and TRBJ2-7; TRBD1 is a possible D gene (5 bases). Trimming took 7 bases from V and 7 from J, leaving 11 bases between them. Germline CDR1 is MNHEY and CDR2 is SVGAGI. This CDR3 contains 11 residues.

There are many counts of this clonotype. This chain links TRBV3-1 with TRBJ2-3, with D perhaps TRBD1 (6 bases). In germline, CDR1 is LGHDT, CDR2 YNNKEL (reference sequence). With 2 bases removed from V and 8 bases from J, the gap between germline ends came to 11 bases. The CDR3 contains 13 residues. CDR3 amino acids: CASSQRTDGTQYF. The CDR3, as DNA: TGTGCCAGCAGCCAACGGACAGACGGTACGCAGTATTTT.

There are a few counts of this clonotype. The genes are TRBV4-3 and TRBJ2-6; either TRBD1 or TRBD2 may fit D (6 bases each). V lost 1 base and J lost 5, with 9 bases in between. Germline CDR1 LGHNA, CDR2 YSLEER. CDR3 size: 15 residues. The CDR3 DNA sequence: TGCGCCAGCAGCCAAGGGGGGGCCAGGGCCAACGTCCTGACTTTC. Amino acids: CASSQGGARANVLTF.

This clonotype turned up a few times. The chain has TRBV4-1 and TRBJ1-1, with unresolved D. The CDR3 is 13 residues long. The germline gives CDR1 MGHRA, CDR2 YSYEKL. V lost 7 bases, J lost 0 bases, and 9 bases lay in between. CDR3 in amino acids: CASTIDMNTEAFF. The CDR3 DNA sequence: TGCGCCAGCACGATAGACATGAACACTGAAGCTTTCTTT.

This clonotype was seen a handful of times. The J gene is TRBJ1-1, the V gene TRBV2, with D uncertain. The V end was cut by 2 bases, the J end by 1 base, with 5 bases between. Germline V gene sequence: CDR1 SNHLY, CDR2 FYNNEI. The CDR3 consists of 13 residues. The CDR3 DNA follows: TGTGCCAGCAGTGAATTAACGAACACTGAAGCTTTCTTT. Protein product: CASSELTNTEAFF.